A single sample gave rise to the 32 T cell receptor beta chains below, sequenced in a study. A single record per CDR3 protein comes from TCRdb applying MiXCR to the RT-PCR reads. The sample lists more than 550,000 distinct CDR3 sequences, around 14% occurring once. Sequencing was carried out using memory CD4+ T cells from blood. All receptors come from a female donor in good health, serving as a healthy control.

This chain links TRBV11-2 with TRBJ2-5; TRBD1 matches at 8 bases. The germline V gene encodes CDR1 SGHAT and CDR2 FQNNGV. The CDR3 runs 14 residues. V shed 4 bases, J shed 5 bases, and the junction held 6 bases outside the gene matches. DNA for the CDR3: TGTGCCAGCAGCTCGCGGACAGGGACTGAGACCCAGTACTTC. Its translation: CASSSRTGTETQYF.

The J gene is TRBJ2-7, the V gene TRBV6-5; the D gene could be TRBD1 or TRBD2 (6 bases each). Germline-derived CDR1 and CDR2 are MNHEY and SVGAGI. The CDR3 covers 15 residues. V gave up 2 bases and J gave up 0 bases, with 11 bases separating them. The CDR3 DNA follows: TGTGCCAGCAGTTACGGCGGGACAACCTCCTACGAGCAGTACTTC. This sequence encodes CASSYGGTTSYEQYF.

This clonotype was detected a few times. The chain combines TRBV7-2 with TRBJ2-1; the D gene is possibly TRBD1 (6 bases). This CDR3 has 14 amino acids. V was trimmed by 6 bases and J by 0 bases, leaving 9 bases between them. Germline assignment: CDR1 SGHTA and CDR2 FQGNSA. This CDR3 reads CASRQGSSYNEQFF. CDR3 nucleotide sequence: TGTGCCAGCAGACAGGGAAGCTCCTACAATGAGCAGTTCTTC. Full variable domain (remainder filled in from reference TRBV7-2 and TRBJ2-1): GAGVSQSPSNKVTEKGKDVELRCDPISGHTALYWYRQSLGQGLEFLIYFQGNSAPDKSGLPSDRFSAERTGGSVSTLTIQRTQQEDSAVYLCASRQGSSYNEQFFGPGTRLTVL.

This clonotype occurred a few times. The rearrangement uses TRBV7-2 and TRBJ2-1; TRBD2 is a possible D gene (6 bases). This CDR3 has 16 residues. Trimming pared 4 bases from V and 3 bases from J, leaving 16 bases between. Per the germline V gene, CDR1 is SGHTA and CDR2 is FQGNSA. CDR3 nucleotide sequence: TGTGCCAGCAGCTCTACCGGGACGGGGGTCTACAATGAGCAGTTCTTC. Protein: CASSSTGTGVYNEQFF.

J is TRBJ1-4 and V is TRBV9, with D maybe TRBD1 (6 bases). V was trimmed by 0 bases and J by 7 bases, leaving 19 bases between them. This CDR3 contains 17 residues. CDR1 SGDLS and CDR2 YYNGEE come from the germline V gene. CDR3 region: CASSVDGLAGAREKLFF. The CDR3 region has the DNA TGTGCCAGCAGCGTAGATGGGTTAGCAGGGGCCCGTGAAAAACTGTTTTTT.

This clonotype showed up many times. The chain employs TRBV7-2 and TRBJ2-6, with unresolved D. With 1 base removed from V and 0 bases from J, the gap between germline ends came to 10 bases. This CDR3 is built from 17 residues. CDR1 is SGHTA, CDR2 FQGNSA, per germline. The CDR3, as DNA: TGTGCCAGCAGCTTAGTGGGTACGGGCTCTGGGGCCAACGTCCTGACTTTC. Amino acids: CASSLVGTGSGANVLTF.

V and J are TRBV12-3 or TRBV12-4 and TRBJ2-3; 8 nucleotides agree with TRBD2. V shed 6 bases, J shed 2 bases, and the junction held 10 bases outside the gene matches. The CDR3 sequence is 16 residues long. The CDR3 is CASSPGLAEVTDTQYF. Here the CDR3 DNA reads TGTGCCAGCAGCCCCGGACTAGCAGAAGTCACAGATACGCAGTATTTT.

This clonotype was counted between two and nine times. The chain carries TRBV4-2 and TRBJ2-7; 8 positions match TRBD1. The V and J ends lost 1 base and 2 bases, in that order; junction bases with no gene match: 4. CDR1 and CDR2 (germline): LGHNA, YNFKEQ. This CDR3 region has 15 residues. CDR3 DNA: TGTGCCAGCAGCCAAGTCATGGACAGGGCCTACGAGCAGTACTTC. The encoded protein is CASSQVMDRAYEQYF.

This clonotype came up a few times. The genes are TRBV4-3 and TRBJ2-7; 16 nucleotides align to TRBD2. V gave up 1 base and J gave up 7 bases; unmatched junction bases: 7. Germline CDR1 reads LGHNA; CDR2 reads YSLEER. The CDR3 has 17 amino acids. CDR3 amino acids: CASSQAGLAGGPNEQYF. CDR3 nucleotides: TGCGCCAGCAGCCAAGCGGGACTAGCGGGAGGGCCTAATGAGCAGTACTTC.

V and J are TRBV27 and TRBJ1-6; D remains ambiguous. V was shortened by 7 bases and J by 0 bases, with 19 bases between the two germline ends. Germline V lookup: CDR1 MNHEY, CDR2 SMNVEV (reference sequence). The CDR3 consists of 18 residues. The CDR3 nucleotides are TGTGCCAGCACCGCCAACTCCCCGTTGAGCTCCTATAATTCACCCCTCCACTTT. Translation: CASTANSPLSSYNSPLHF.

In regard to this clonotype: An end of the junction differs from the germline gene, which may be a read error. The chain links TRBV6-1 to TRBJ2-2, with 8 bases fitting TRBD2. CDR3 length: 17 residues. Germline V gene sequence: CDR1 MNHNS, CDR2 SASEGT. DNA of the CDR3: TGTGCCAGCAGTCAAGCGGGGGTCTCCGCGAACACCGGGGAGCTGTTTTTT. This codes for CASSQAGVSANTGELFF.

This clonotype was seen a handful of times. The gene calls are TRBV6-5 and TRBJ1-3, with a tentative D call TRBD1 (6 bases). The V end was cut by 6 bases, the J end by 0 bases, with 12 bases between. Germline-derived CDR1 and CDR2 are MNHEY and SVGAGI. The CDR3 is 15 amino acids. The CDR3 reads CASSRGWSSGNTIYF. CDR3 nucleotide sequence: TGTGCCAGCAGCAGGGGATGGAGCTCTGGAAACACCATATATTTT.

This clonotype has more than one count but fewer than ten. V usage is TRBV6-5 and J usage is TRBJ1-1; D remains unclear. The CDR3 contains 14 residues. CDR1 and CDR2 from the germline V gene are MNHEY and SVGAGI. The germline V and J ends were trimmed by 6 bases and 2 bases, with 13 bases remaining between them. The CDR3 DNA reads TGTGCCAGCAGCTATACAGCTCGTAACACTGAAGCTTTCTTT. Its translation: CASSYTARNTEAFF.

This clonotype was observed a handful of times. This chain connects TRBV5-1 to TRBJ2-7, with TRBD1 as a possible D gene (5 bases). Germline CDR1 and CDR2: SGHRS and YFSETQ. The CDR3 extends over 16 amino acids. The V end was cut by 0 bases, the J end by 3 bases, with 16 bases between. CDR3: CASSLEGAYPYYEQYF. The DNA of the CDR3 is TGCGCCAGCAGCTTGGAAGGGGCTTACCCCTACTACGAGCAGTACTTC.

A few counts support this clonotype. The chain couples TRBV18 to TRBJ1-1, with 9 nucleotides matching TRBD1. This CDR3 contains 15 residues. The J segment lost 3 bases and the V segment lost 5 bases, leaving 7 bases of the junction unmatched. The germline V gene encodes CDR1 KGHSH and CDR2 LQKENI. CDR3 sequence (DNA): TGTGCCAGCTCAGCCTTACAGGGGGCGGACACTGAAGCTTTCTTT. Translated, it gives CASSALQGADTEAFF.

This clonotype has a count of ten or more. This chain connects TRBV20-1 to TRBJ2-7; 8 nucleotides agree with TRBD2. Looked up from germline, CDR1 is DFQATT and CDR2 is SNEGSKA (reference sequence). After removal of 3 bases from V and 3 bases from J, the junction contained 7 bases not matched to a gene. The CDR3 is 14 residues long. The CDR3 DNA reads as TGCAGTGCTAGGGGTCCCGGGACTAGCTACGAGCAGTACTTC. This translates into CSARGPGTSYEQYF.

This clonotype was found a few times. J is TRBJ2-3 and V is TRBV25-1; maybe TRBD1 (6 bases). The CDR3 contains 16 residues. The ends were cut back, 2 bases at V and 0 bases at J, with 12 bases in the middle. CDR1 and CDR2 from the germline V gene are MGHDK and SYGVNS. The CDR3 is CASSETRGPSTDTQYF. CDR3 nucleotides: TGTGCCAGCAGTGAAACCAGGGGACCGAGCACAGATACGCAGTATTTT.

The V gene is TRBV7-2, the J gene TRBJ2-7; D uncertain. The V gene lost 3 bases and the J gene lost 6 bases, with 18 bases spanning the gap. The V gene's germline CDR1 is SGHTA and CDR2 FQGNSA. The CDR3 runs 15 residues. The CDR3 sequence: CASSFVSTDSLEQYF. CDR3 nucleotides: TGTGCCAGCAGCTTCGTCAGCACCGATTCTCTCGAGCAGTACTTC. The full variable domain, its missing parts supplied by reference TRBV7-2 and TRBJ2-7, is GAGVSQSPSNKVTEKGKDVELRCDPISGHTALYWYRQSLGQGLEFLIYFQGNSAPDKSGLPSDRFSAERTGGSVSTLTIQRTQQEDSAVYLCASSFVSTDSLEQYFGPGTRLTVT.

In this sample, this clonotype turned up a few times. The CDR3 bases are TGCAGTGCTAGAGGGGACCCCTACTCCTACGAGCAGTACTTC. Translating it yields CSARGDPYSYEQYF. The genes are TRBV20-1 and TRBJ2-7, with D perhaps TRBD1 or TRBD2 (5 bases each). The V end was cut by 1 base, the J end by 0 bases, with 10 bases between. CDR3 length: 14 residues. Germline lookup yields CDR1 DFQATT and CDR2 SNEGSKA (reference sequence).

This clonotype was seen more than once but under ten times. The chain carries TRBV6-2 or TRBV6-3 and TRBJ1-5; TRBD1 agrees at 9 bases. Germline V gene data show CDR1 as MNHEY and CDR2 as SVGEGT. With V trimmed by 7 bases and J by 7 bases, 14 bases remained unmatched. The CDR3 contains 16 residues. The CDR3 DNA follows: TGTGCCAGCACCACACAGGGGGCAGGGAATAGCCAGCCCCAGCATTTT. Its translation: CASTTQGAGNSQPQHF.

The rearrangement uses TRBV5-1 and TRBJ1-1, with unresolved D. Trimming pared 2 bases from V and 3 bases from J, leaving 11 bases between. Germline V CDR1 and CDR2: SGHRS, YFSETQ. The CDR3 sequence is 14 residues long. The CDR3 loop is CASSFTELDTEAFF. Here the CDR3 DNA reads TGCGCCAGCAGCTTTACAGAACTCGACACTGAAGCTTTCTTT.

This clonotype appeared many times. This rearrangement joins TRBV7-9 to TRBJ2-7; D not resolved. The CDR3 is 15 residues long. V dropped 1 base and J dropped 7 bases, with 17 bases sitting between them. Germline CDR1 is SEHNR and CDR2 is FQNEAQ (reference sequence). The CDR3 reads CASSLVGSPPEEQYF. CDR3 sequence (DNA): TGTGCCAGCAGCTTAGTGGGCAGCCCCCCTGAGGAGCAGTACTTC.

V usage is TRBV5-4 and J usage is TRBJ2-3; TRBD2 agrees at 7 bases. The CDR3 is made up of 15 amino acids. After removal of 6 bases from V and 3 bases from J, the junction contained 10 bases not matched to a gene. Germline V gives CDR1 SGHNT, CDR2 YYREEE (reference sequence). The CDR3 sequence is CASMHGGMGTDTQYF. The CDR3 region has the DNA TGTGCCAGCATGCACGGGGGGATGGGGACAGATACGCAGTATTTT.

The rearrangement uses TRBV15 and TRBJ1-3; 9 bases agree with TRBD1. The CDR3 is 14 amino acids. V shed 8 bases, J shed 3 bases, and the junction held 5 bases outside the gene matches. From germline, CDR1 is LNHNV and CDR2 YYDKDF (reference sequence). CDR3 residues: CATGDREYGNTIYF. The CDR3 DNA reads TGTGCCACCGGGGACAGGGAGTATGGAAACACCATATATTTT.

V usage is TRBV20-1 and J usage is TRBJ1-2, with 7 bases identical to TRBD1. Germline lookup yields CDR1 DFQATT and CDR2 SNEGSKA (reference sequence). V trimming: 4 bases; J trimming: 3 bases; junction bases outside the gene matches: 8. The CDR3 has 14 amino acids. The CDR3 sequence is CSANQFQGDYGYTF. DNA of the CDR3: TGCAGTGCTAACCAATTTCAGGGGGACTATGGCTACACCTTC.

This CDR3 reads CSAEGQINTEAFF. The CDR3 region has the DNA TGCAGTGCTGAGGGACAGATAAACACTGAAGCTTTCTTT. This rearrangement joins TRBV20-1 to TRBJ1-1; TRBD1 matches 7 bases. CDR3 length equals 13 residues. Germline CDR1 DFQATT, CDR2 SNEGSKA (reference sequence). With V trimmed by 5 bases and J by 2 bases, 5 bases remained unmatched.

This clonotype was seen a handful of times. This chain links TRBV7-9 with TRBJ2-1, with 12 bases identical to TRBD2. The CDR3 runs to 16 residues. Germline V gene lookup returns CDR1 SEHNR and CDR2 FQNEAQ (reference sequence). The junction had 7 bases not matched to a gene; V was cut back by 4 bases and J by 6 bases. The CDR3 DNA follows: TGTGCCAGCAGCTACCAACTAGCGGGAGGCCTCAATGAGCAGTTCTTC. As protein: CASSYQLAGGLNEQFF.

This clonotype was found many times. The gene calls are TRBV12-3 or TRBV12-4 and TRBJ2-1; D is uncertain. The CDR3 runs 13 residues. Between the trimmed V and J ends, which lost 6 bases and 5 bases, there was a span of 11 bases. This chain's CDR3 is CASRPENDNEQFF. For the CDR3, the DNA is TGTGCCAGCAGGCCAGAAAATGACAATGAGCAGTTCTTC.

This chain uses TRBV6-1 with TRBJ2-2; D unresolved. V was pared by 8 bases and J by 6 bases, with 13 bases between. The germline CDR1 and CDR2 sequences are MNHNS and SASEGT. This CDR3 is built from 13 residues. The CDR3: CASQPMGSGELFF. The DNA for the CDR3 is TGTGCCAGCCAACCGATGGGTTCCGGGGAGCTGTTTTTT.

This chain connects TRBV5-1 to TRBJ2-7, with D uncertain. From germline, CDR1 is SGHRS and CDR2 YFSETQ. This CDR3 spans 14 amino acids. V dropped 1 base and J dropped 4 bases, with 12 bases sitting between them. The CDR3 coding sequence is TGCGCCAGCAGCTTGCCCAGCTCCGGATACGAGCAGTACTTC. This codes for CASSLPSSGYEQYF.

This clonotype has just a few counts. V usage is TRBV19 and J usage is TRBJ1-4; D is undetermined. From germline, CDR1 is LNHDA and CDR2 SQIVND (reference sequence). The V end was cut by 8 bases, the J end by 4 bases, with 11 bases between. The CDR3 covers 13 residues. The CDR3 DNA reads as TGTGCCAGTGCCGCAAGCCGTAATGAAAAACTGTTTTTT. Its protein is CASAASRNEKLFF.

A few counts support this clonotype. The genes are TRBV28 and TRBJ1-2; D is uncertain. Germline loops: CDR1 MDHEN, CDR2 SYDVKM. V lost 6 bases, J lost 8 bases, and 19 bases lay in between. This CDR3 region has 14 residues. CDR3 DNA sequence: TGTGCCAGCAGCACTAGCTCCCTTCTTGGGGGCTACACCTTC. Amino acid sequence: CASSTSSLLGGYTF.